The clone carrying this T cell receptor beta chain was detected a few times. Its antigen is not known. Quantitative 5'-RACE with molecular barcodes produced the TCR beta libraries. TCRdb ran MiXCR on the 5' RACE reads and lists one entry per CDR3 protein. The sample shows about 330,000 distinct CDR3 sequences, around 8% of them seen only once. This sample is drawn from a study of CD8 T cells in ankylosing spondylitis. Overall study results and limits: Ankylosing spondylitis blood appeared to carry a characteristic TCR beta motif of several highly homologous variants.

Germline V gives CDR1 SNHLY, CDR2 FYNNEI. V was trimmed by 5 bases and J by 4 bases, leaving 20 bases between them. The CDR3 is 17 amino acids. The TCR was taken from a male donor with ankylosing spondylitis. The sample was blood, either unsorted or a sorted T cell fraction (not recorded which). V usage is TRBV2 and J usage is TRBJ2-2; D is undetermined. The CDR3 DNA reads as TGTGCCAGCAGTCGAGAGGAAAAAGCGTCGGGCACCGGGGAGCTGTTTTTT. Its protein product is CASSREEKASGTGELFF. Based on the CDR3 plus reference TRBV2 and TRBJ2-2, the full variable domain is EPEVTQTPSHQVTQMGQEVILRCVPISNHLYFYWYRQILGQKVEFLVSFYNNEISEKSEIFDDQFSVERPDGSNFTLKIRSTKLEDSAMYFCASSREEKASGTGELFFGEGSRLTVL.